A single sample is the source of the 11 T cell receptor beta chains below, sequenced in a study of T cells after posttransplantation cyclophosphamide. Libraries were prepared by immunoSEQ multiplex PCR; TCRdb keeps only in-frame clonotypes and omits some of them. The sample was found to contain roughly 35,000 clones, and every one recurs. Sequenced sample: PBMCs. Receptors were obtained from a woman aged 45-65 years in good health and a related stem cell transplant donor.

The V gene is TRBV30, the J gene TRBJ2-5; 9 bases match TRBD2. The V and J ends lost 2 bases and 6 bases, in that order; junction bases with no gene match: 22. The CDR3 consists of 19 residues. Germline V gene data show CDR1 as GTSNPN and CDR2 as SVGIG (reference sequence). The CDR3 sequence is CAWSQGATWSSGSLKTQYF. The CDR3, as DNA: TGTGCCTGGAGTCAAGGGGCCACCTGGAGTAGCGGGAGCTTAAAGACCCAGTACTTC.

This rearrangement joins TRBV9 to TRBJ2-3, with D perhaps TRBD2 (6 bases). CDR3 length equals 19 residues. Trimming removed 3 bases from V and 5 bases from J, with 28 bases in between. CDR1 is SGDLS and CDR2 is YYNGEE in the germline V gene. CDR3 nucleotide sequence: TGTGCCAGCAGCGGACTCCCCGGGGAGGCTAGCGAAACAAAAGATACGCAGTATTTT. It codes for CASSGLPGEASETKDTQYF.

V usage is TRBV28 and J usage is TRBJ1-5, with TRBD1 as a possible D gene (5 bases). The CDR3 runs to 13 residues. Germline loops: CDR1 MDHEN, CDR2 SYDVKM. V dropped 7 bases and J dropped 4 bases, with 11 bases sitting between them. The CDR3: CASTWTLNQPQHF. CDR3 DNA: TGTGCCAGCACATGGACACTTAATCAGCCCCAGCATTTT.

This clone was recorded many times. The chain couples TRBV5-1 to TRBJ2-7, with a possible D match to TRBD2 (6 bases). V lost 5 bases and J 3 bases, leaving 15 bases between the germline ends. This CDR3 has 14 amino acids. Germline assignment: CDR1 SGHRS and CDR2 YFSETQ. The CDR3 sequence: CASSSDYLGYEQYF. The CDR3 DNA reads TGCGCCAGCAGTTCGGACTATCTCGGCTACGAGCAGTACTTC.

In its sample, this clone was seen many times. The chain carries TRBV7-7 and TRBJ2-7, with TRBD2 identical over 12 bases. The CDR3 loop spans 15 amino acids. Germline CDR1 reads SSHAT; CDR2 reads FNYEAQ (reference sequence). The J segment lost 3 bases and the V segment lost 2 bases, leaving 2 bases of the junction unmatched. The CDR3 bases are TGTGCCAGCAGCTTACTAGCGGGAGGGGGCTACGAGCAGTACTTC. It specifies CASSLLAGGGYEQYF.

The sample holds a few counts of this clone. The chain joins TRBV5-1 to TRBJ2-5; 10 bases agree with TRBD2. This CDR3 comprises 16 residues. The germline V gene has CDR1 SGHRS and CDR2 YFSETQ. V lost 0 bases and J lost 7; bases outside the gene matches: 9. CDR3 amino acids: CASSLAASGGRGTQYF. The DNA of the CDR3 is TGCGCCAGCAGCTTGGCGGCTAGCGGGGGCAGGGGGACCCAGTACTTC.

This clone appeared many times. This sequence joins TRBV5-1 and TRBJ2-7, with 11 nucleotides matching TRBD2. CDR1 is SGHRS, CDR2 YFSETQ, per germline. This CDR3 spans 16 amino acids. J lost 3 bases, V lost 4 bases, and 9 bases had no gene match. The CDR3 DNA is TGCGCCAGCAGCCGGGGGACTAGCGGAATTAGCTACGAGCAGTACTTC. It specifies CASSRGTSGISYEQYF.

The rearrangement links TRBV9 to TRBJ2-7; the D gene is possibly TRBD2 (6 bases). V shed 2 bases and J shed 7 bases, with 16 bases lying between them. In germline, CDR1 is SGDLS, CDR2 YYNGEE. The CDR3 has 14 residues. CDR3 residues: CASSVGLPLGEQYF. The CDR3 DNA reads TGTGCCAGCAGCGTTGGACTACCCTTAGGGGAGCAGTACTTC.

The chain recombines TRBV24-1 with TRBJ2-5; the match to TRBD2 covers 14 bases. The ends lost 2 bases at V and 5 bases at J; junction bases unmatched: 3. This CDR3 has 16 residues. Germline CDR1 and CDR2: KGHDR and SFDVKD. The CDR3 reads CATSDSRLAGGETQYF. The CDR3, as DNA: TGTGCCACCAGTGATTCGAGACTAGCGGGAGGGGAGACCCAGTACTTC.

This clone was seen a few times. The CDR3: CASRGDSPGYTF. CDR3 DNA: TGTGCCAGCAGGGGGGACTCCCCAGGCTACACCTTC. The chain joins TRBV7-9 to TRBJ1-2, with TRBD1 as a possible D gene (5 bases). With 6 bases removed from V and 8 bases from J, the gap between germline ends came to 13 bases. This CDR3 has 12 amino acids. Germline V gene sequence: CDR1 SEHNR, CDR2 FQNEAQ (reference sequence).

This clone was seen more than once but under ten times. V usage is TRBV6-2 or TRBV6-3 and J usage is TRBJ2-5; 13 positions match TRBD2. TRBJ2-7 matches the DNA end more closely, so the J call is doubtful. CDR3 length equals 16 residues. Germline-derived CDR1 and CDR2 are MNHEY and SVGEGT. This CDR3 reads CASSPYGLAGEGEQYF. The CDR3 nucleotides read TGTGCCAGCAGTCCTTACGGACTAGCGGGAGAAGGCGAGCAGTACTTC.